This TCR beta chain was observed in a study of T cells after yellow fever vaccination. This clonotype was seen only a few times. TCRdb ran MiXCR on the 5' RACE reads and lists one entry per CDR3 protein. Here the sample spans around 320,000 distinct CDR3 sequences, around 10% being singletons. This TCR was recovered from a young man who received the YFV17D yellow fever vaccine. The specimen was CD4+ T cells sorted from PBMCs, collected 45 days after the yellow fever booster vaccination.

Here the CDR3 reads CASSFRYGGNQPQHF. CDR3 DNA sequence: TGTGCCAGCAGCTTCCGCTATGGGGGCAATCAGCCCCAGCATTTT. J is TRBJ1-5 and V is TRBV5-5, with no clear D. The CDR3 contains 15 residues. V lost 2 bases and J lost 2, with 11 bases in between. Germline V lookup: CDR1 SGHKS, CDR2 YYEKEE (reference sequence).